This TCR beta chain was retrieved from a study of cytotoxic CD8 clonotypes in ibrutinib-treated CLL. In the study overall: By median roughly 74 months, around twelve had progressed and approximately 14 stayed remitted; responses had been 2 complete and about 25 partial.

The CDR3 contains 14 residues. Trimming left V 10 bases short and J 0 bases short, with 13 bases between. The germline CDR1 and CDR2 sequences are ENHRY and SYGVKD. About this clone: Its matching antigen is unknown.

The method was immunoSEQ multiplex PCR; TCRdb's version includes in-frame clones alone and lacks a portion of them. The sample lists approximately 60,000 clones, approximately 54% occurring once. Notes on the study in general: Private clonotypes, not public ones, expanded at ibrutinib response.

Sample: PBMCs, taken at disease progression, from a patient treated with ibrutinib. The TCR originated in a human donor with chronic lymphocytic leukemia. The chain has TRBV10-3 and TRBJ1-5, with D possibly matching TRBD1 (6 bases). CDR3 nucleotides: TGTGCCACCGGGACATTCGATAGCAATCAGCCCCAGCATTTT. It yields the protein CATGTFDSNQPQHF.